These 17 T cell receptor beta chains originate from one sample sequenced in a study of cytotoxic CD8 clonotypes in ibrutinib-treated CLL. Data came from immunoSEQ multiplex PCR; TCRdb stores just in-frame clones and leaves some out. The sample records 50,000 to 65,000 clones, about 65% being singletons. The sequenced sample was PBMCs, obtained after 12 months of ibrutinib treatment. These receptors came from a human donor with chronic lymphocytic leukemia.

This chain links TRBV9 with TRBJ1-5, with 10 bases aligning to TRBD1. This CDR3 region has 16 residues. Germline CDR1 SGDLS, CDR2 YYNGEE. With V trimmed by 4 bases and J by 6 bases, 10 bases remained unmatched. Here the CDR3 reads CASSFWGQGLIQPQHF. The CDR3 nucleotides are TGTGCCAGCAGCTTTTGGGGACAGGGGCTAATTCAGCCCCAGCATTTT.

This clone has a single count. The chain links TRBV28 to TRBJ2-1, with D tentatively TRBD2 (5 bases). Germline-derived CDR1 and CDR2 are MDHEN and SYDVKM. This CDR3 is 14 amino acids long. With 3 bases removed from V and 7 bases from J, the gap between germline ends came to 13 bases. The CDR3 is CASSFLPAGNEQFF. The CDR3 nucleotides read TGTGCCAGCAGTTTCCTCCCCGCGGGTAATGAGCAGTTCTTC.

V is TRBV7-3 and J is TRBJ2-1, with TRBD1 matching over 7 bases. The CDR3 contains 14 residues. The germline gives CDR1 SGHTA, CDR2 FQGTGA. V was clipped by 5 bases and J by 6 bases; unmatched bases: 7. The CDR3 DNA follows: TGTGCCAGCAGCCCGATGACAGGGAGCAATGAGCAGTTCTTC. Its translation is CASSPMTGSNEQFF.

CDR3 in DNA: TGTGCCAGCAGTCGGCCGACAGGGGTTGCTGAAGCTTTCTTT. It encodes CASSRPTGVAEAFF. This chain joins TRBV6-6 and TRBJ1-1, with TRBD1 matching over 8 bases. CDR1 is MNHNY, CDR2 SVGAGI, per germline (reference sequence). V shed 5 bases, J shed 6 bases, and the junction held 8 bases outside the gene matches. This CDR3 has 14 amino acids.

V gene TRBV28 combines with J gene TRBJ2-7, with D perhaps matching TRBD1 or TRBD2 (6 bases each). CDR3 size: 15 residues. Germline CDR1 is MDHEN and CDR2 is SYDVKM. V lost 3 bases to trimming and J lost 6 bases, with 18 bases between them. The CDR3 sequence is CASSFRTPGATEQYF. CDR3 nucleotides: TGTGCCAGCAGTTTTAGGACCCCGGGGGCTACCGAGCAGTACTTC.

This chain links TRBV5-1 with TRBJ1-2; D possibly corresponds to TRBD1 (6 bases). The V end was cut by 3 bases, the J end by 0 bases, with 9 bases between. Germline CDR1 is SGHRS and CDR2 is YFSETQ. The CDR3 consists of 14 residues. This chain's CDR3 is CASSSTGTNYGYTF. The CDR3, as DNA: TGCGCCAGCAGCTCCACAGGGACTAACTATGGCTACACCTTC.

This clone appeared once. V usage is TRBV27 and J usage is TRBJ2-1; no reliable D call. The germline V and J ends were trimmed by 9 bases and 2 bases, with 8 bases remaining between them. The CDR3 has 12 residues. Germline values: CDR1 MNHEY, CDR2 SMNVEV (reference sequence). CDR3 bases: TGTGCCAGTTCTACACCCTACAATGAGCAGTTCTTC. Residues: CASSTPYNEQFF.

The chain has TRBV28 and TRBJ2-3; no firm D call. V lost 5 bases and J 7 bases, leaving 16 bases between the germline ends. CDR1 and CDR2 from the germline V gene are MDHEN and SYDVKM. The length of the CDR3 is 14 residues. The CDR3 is CASSTPGPLNTQYF. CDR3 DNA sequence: TGTGCCAGCAGTACCCCCGGGCCTCTTAATACGCAGTATTTT.

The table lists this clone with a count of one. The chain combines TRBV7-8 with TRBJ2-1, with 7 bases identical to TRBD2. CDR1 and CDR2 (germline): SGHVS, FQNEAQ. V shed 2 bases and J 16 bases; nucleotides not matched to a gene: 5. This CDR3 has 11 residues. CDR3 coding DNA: TGTGCCAGCAGCTTATCCGGGACTATATTCTTC. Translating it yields CASSLSGTIFF.

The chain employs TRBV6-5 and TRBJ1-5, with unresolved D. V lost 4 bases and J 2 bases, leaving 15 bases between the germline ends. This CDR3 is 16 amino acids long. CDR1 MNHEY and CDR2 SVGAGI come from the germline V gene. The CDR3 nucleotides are TGTGCCAGCAGTTTTCTAGGGCCCGGAGGCAATCAGCCCCAGCATTTT. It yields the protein CASSFLGPGGNQPQHF.

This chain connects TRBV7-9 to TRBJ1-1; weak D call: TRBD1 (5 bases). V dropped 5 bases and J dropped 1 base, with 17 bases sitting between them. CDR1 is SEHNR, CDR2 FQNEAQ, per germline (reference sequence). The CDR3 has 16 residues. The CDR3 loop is CASSPDGGRRNTEAFF. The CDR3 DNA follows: TGTGCCAGCAGCCCCGACGGGGGTAGGAGGAACACTGAAGCTTTCTTT.

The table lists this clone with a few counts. The CDR3 reads CASSHSNQPQHF. The CDR3 region has the DNA TGTGCCAGCAGTCACAGCAATCAGCCCCAGCATTTT. The rearrangement links TRBV27 to TRBJ1-5, with D unresolved. The CDR3 loop spans 12 amino acids. V lost 5 bases and J lost 1, with 3 bases in between. Germline loops: CDR1 MNHEY, CDR2 SMNVEV (reference sequence).

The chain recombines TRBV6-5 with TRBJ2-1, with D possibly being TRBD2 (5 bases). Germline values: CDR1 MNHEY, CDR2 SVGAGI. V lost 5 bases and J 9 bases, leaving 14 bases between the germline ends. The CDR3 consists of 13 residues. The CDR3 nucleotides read TGTGCCAGCAGTCAAACTAGAGGCGGTGAGCAGTTCTTC. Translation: CASSQTRGGEQFF.

The CDR3 sequence: CAWSVGLLRGRADTQYF. DNA for the CDR3: TGTGCCTGGAGTGTAGGCCTTTTAAGGGGGCGCGCAGATACGCAGTATTTT. V is TRBV30 and J is TRBJ2-3; 7 bases line up with TRBD1. In germline, CDR1 is GTSNPN, CDR2 SVGIG (reference sequence). V gave up 0 bases and J gave up 4 bases; unmatched junction bases: 13. This CDR3 region has 17 residues.

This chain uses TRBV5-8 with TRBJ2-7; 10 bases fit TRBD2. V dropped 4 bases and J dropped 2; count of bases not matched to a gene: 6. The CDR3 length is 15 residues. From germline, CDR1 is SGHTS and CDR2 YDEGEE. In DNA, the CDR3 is TGTGCCAGCAGCCGGGGACTAGCGCTCACCTACGAGCAGTACTTC. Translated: CASSRGLALTYEQYF.

The CDR3: CATSIAGANTGELFF. The DNA for the CDR3 is TGTGCCACCAGCATCGCGGGAGCGAACACCGGGGAGCTGTTTTTT. The rearrangement links TRBV15 to TRBJ2-2; TRBD2 matches 7 bases. The length of the CDR3 is 15 residues. Germline lookup yields CDR1 LNHNV and CDR2 YYDKDF (reference sequence). The V segment lost 4 bases and the J segment 0 bases; nucleotides outside the gene matches: 2.

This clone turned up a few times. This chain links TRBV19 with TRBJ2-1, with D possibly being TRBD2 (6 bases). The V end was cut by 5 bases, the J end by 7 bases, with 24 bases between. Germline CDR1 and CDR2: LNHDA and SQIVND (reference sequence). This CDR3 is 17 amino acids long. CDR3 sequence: CASSHPPGEAGGNEQFF. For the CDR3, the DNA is TGTGCCAGTAGTCATCCCCCGGGGGAGGCCGGAGGGAATGAGCAGTTCTTC. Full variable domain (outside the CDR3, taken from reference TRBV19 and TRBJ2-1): DGGITQSPKYLFRKEGQNVTLSCEQNLNHDAMYWYRQDPGQGLRLIYYSQIVNDFQKGDIAEGYSVSREKKESFPLTVTSAQKNPTAFYLCASSHPPGEAGGNEQFFGPGTRLTVL.